Following are 11 T cell receptor beta chains from one sample sequenced in a study of monozygotic twins with cystic fibrosis. TCRdb's copy holds only in-frame clones and misses some; the assay was immunoSEQ multiplex PCR. The table records roughly 14,000 clones, 90% to 95% of them present only once. Input material: blood. The receptors shown here come from a girl aged 2 to 9 with cystic fibrosis.

The rearrangement uses TRBV29-1 and TRBJ2-2; D is possibly TRBD2 (8 bases). Trimming took off 3 bases at V and 6 bases at J, with 20 bases between the two ends. Germline V CDR1 and CDR2: SQVTM, ANQGSEA. The CDR3 has 16 amino acids. The CDR3 coding sequence is TGCAGCGTTGAGAGGGGGCCCGGGAGGGCCTCCGGGGAGCTGTTTTTT. It translates to CSVERGPGRASGELFF.

The rearrangement links TRBV21-1 to TRBJ1-1. TRBV21-1 is listed as a pseudogene. This CDR3 spans 13 amino acids. The CDR3 sequence: CASSKGWGTEAFF. The CDR3 DNA sequence: TGTGCCAGCAGCAAAGGGTGGGGGACTGAAGCTTTCTTT.

The chain couples TRBV4-3 to TRBJ2-7, with D unresolved. V lost 0 bases and J lost 2, with 14 bases in between. CDR3 length: 16 amino acids. Germline CDR1 is LGHNA and CDR2 is YSLEER. The CDR3 DNA reads as TGCGCCAGCAGCCAAGATAGGGCGACGGTTACCTACGAGCAGTACTTC. Protein product: CASSQDRATVTYEQYF.

This chain connects TRBV7-9 to TRBJ2-5; D is unclear. This CDR3 spans 17 amino acids. Trimming shortened V by 1 base and J by 2 bases, and 17 bases separated the two germline ends. Germline V gives CDR1 SEHNR, CDR2 FQNEAQ (reference sequence). The CDR3 is CASSLGAVMPNQETQYF. CDR3 sequence (DNA): TGTGCCAGCAGCTTAGGGGCGGTGATGCCGAATCAAGAGACCCAGTACTTC.

V and J are TRBV9 and TRBJ2-1, with D tentatively TRBD2 (6 bases). V was trimmed by 3 bases and J by 1 base, leaving 8 bases between them. CDR1 and CDR2 (germline): SGDLS, YYNGEE. This CDR3 has 14 amino acids. As DNA, the CDR3 is TGTGCCAGCAGCGCCGGGACTTCCTACAATGAGCAGTTCTTC. It translates to CASSAGTSYNEQFF.

The chain couples TRBV5-1 to TRBJ2-7; a possible D gene is TRBD2 (6 bases). Germline CDR1 is SGHRS and CDR2 is YFSETQ. The V end lost 7 bases, the J end lost 3 bases, and 8 bases lay between the germline ends. The CDR3 is 11 amino acids. CDR3 sequence (DNA): TGCGCCAGCCGCGGGGTCTACGAGCAGTACTTC. This encodes CASRGVYEQYF.

The chain combines TRBV7-9 with TRBJ2-5; D uncertain. Germline V lookup: CDR1 SEHNR, CDR2 FQNEAQ (reference sequence). V was shortened by 5 bases and J by 5 bases, with 9 bases between the two germline ends. The CDR3 totals 12 residues. CDR3 coding DNA: TGTGCCAGCAGCCCCGGCCGGGAGACCCAGTACTTC. It translates to CASSPGRETQYF.

The count of this clone is one. The V call is TRBV19, the J call TRBJ1-5; D perhaps matches TRBD1 (6 bases). V lost 7 bases to trimming and J lost 0 bases, with 22 bases between them. This CDR3 has 18 residues. The germline CDR1 and CDR2 sequences are LNHDA and SQIVND (reference sequence). CDR3 sequence: CASKELVQGKSSNQPQHF. The CDR3 region has the DNA TGTGCCAGTAAGGAACTGGTACAGGGAAAATCTAGCAATCAGCCCCAGCATTTT.

The chain combines TRBV19 with TRBJ2-3; D is possibly TRBD2 (5 bases). Germline CDR1 LNHDA, CDR2 SQIVND (reference sequence). V lost 3 bases to trimming and J lost 3 bases, with 10 bases between them. This CDR3 is 14 amino acids long. The CDR3 protein is CASSMGSGTDTQYF. Written as DNA, the CDR3 is TGTGCCAGTAGTATGGGTTCGGGAACAGATACGCAGTATTTT. Using reference TRBV19 and TRBJ2-3 for the parts outside the CDR3, the full variable domain is DGGITQSPKYLFRKEGQNVTLSCEQNLNHDAMYWYRQDPGQGLRLIYYSQIVNDFQKGDIAEGYSVSREKKESFPLTVTSAQKNPTAFYLCASSMGSGTDTQYFGPGTRLTVL.

For the CDR3, the DNA is TGTGCCAGCAGCTTAACCCCCTTCCCCGGGACACCAATCCAAGAGACCCAGTACTTC. It encodes CASSLTPFPGTPIQETQYF. The rearrangement uses TRBV7-9 and TRBJ2-5; TRBD1 is a possible D gene (6 bases). V lost 2 bases and J lost 1, with 23 bases in between. The CDR3 is made up of 19 amino acids. The V gene's germline CDR1 is SEHNR and CDR2 FQNEAQ (reference sequence).

The V call is TRBV7-9, the J call TRBJ2-1; D unresolved. Trimming pared 5 bases from V and 5 bases from J, leaving 7 bases between. Germline loops: CDR1 SEHNR, CDR2 FQNEAQ (reference sequence). The CDR3 totals 12 residues. Here the CDR3 DNA reads TGTGCCAGCAGCCCCAACCACAATGAGCAGTTCTTC. Amino acid sequence: CASSPNHNEQFF.